The TCR beta chain under discussion was sequenced for a study of blood T cells in healthy people across ages. Primed by a sample-barcoded 5' primer and a J-beta primer mix, a second PCR proceeded for 7 to 11 cycles. MiXCR, applied by TCRdb to the 5' RACE reads, yields one record per CDR3 protein. The sample includes about 720,000 distinct CDR3 sequences, roughly 25% seen only once; the top ten take 3.7%. Germline V gene lookup returns CDR1 SSHAT and CDR2 FNYEAQ (reference sequence). This CDR3 comprises 14 residues. Another study also made use of these data, one on T cells of mothers and their children. In that study: Whether pairs are related or unrelated, thymic selection shapes their TCR recombination output in much the same way.

The sequence was collected from a boy aged 5 to 17 in good health. The chain employs TRBV7-7 and TRBJ2-6, with D tentatively TRBD1 or TRBD2 (5 bases each). The sequenced sample was blood. CDR3: CAIGEGSGANVLTF. CDR3 bases: TGTGCTATCGGAGAGGGGTCCGGGGCCAACGTCCTGACTTTC.